This T cell receptor beta chain was captured by sequencing in a study of molecular identifiers for immune sequencing clone quantification. TCRdb fed the PCR reads into MiXCR, producing one record per CDR3 protein. The sample contains about 320,000 distinct CDR3 sequences, roughly 23% of which appear only once. This clonotype was found many times. The V gene's germline CDR1 is PRHDT and CDR2 FYEKMQ (reference sequence). V was shortened by 8 bases and J by 4 bases, with 17 bases between the two germline ends. The CDR3 is made up of 14 amino acids. Sequenced sample: naive CD8+ T cells from blood, with Jurkat cell RNA spiked in. Subset here: FACS-sorted CD8+CD4-CCR7+CD45RA+ naive T cells. The V and J genes are TRBV13 and TRBJ1-1, with a tentative D call TRBD1 (6 bases). The receptor comes from a human donor in good health. Some libraries in this study had Jurkat cell RNA spiked in. The CDR3 bases are TGTGCCAGCCTAAGGGGGGGCGGTGGCACTGAAGCTTTCTTT. Its translation: CASLRGGGGTEAFF. The full variable domain, its missing parts supplied by reference TRBV13 and TRBJ1-1, is AAGVIQSPRHLIKEKRETATLKCYPIPRHDTVYWYQQGPGQDPQFLISFYEKMQSDKGSIPDRFSAQQFSDYHSELNMSSLELGDSALYFCASLRGGGGTEAFFGQGTRLTVV.